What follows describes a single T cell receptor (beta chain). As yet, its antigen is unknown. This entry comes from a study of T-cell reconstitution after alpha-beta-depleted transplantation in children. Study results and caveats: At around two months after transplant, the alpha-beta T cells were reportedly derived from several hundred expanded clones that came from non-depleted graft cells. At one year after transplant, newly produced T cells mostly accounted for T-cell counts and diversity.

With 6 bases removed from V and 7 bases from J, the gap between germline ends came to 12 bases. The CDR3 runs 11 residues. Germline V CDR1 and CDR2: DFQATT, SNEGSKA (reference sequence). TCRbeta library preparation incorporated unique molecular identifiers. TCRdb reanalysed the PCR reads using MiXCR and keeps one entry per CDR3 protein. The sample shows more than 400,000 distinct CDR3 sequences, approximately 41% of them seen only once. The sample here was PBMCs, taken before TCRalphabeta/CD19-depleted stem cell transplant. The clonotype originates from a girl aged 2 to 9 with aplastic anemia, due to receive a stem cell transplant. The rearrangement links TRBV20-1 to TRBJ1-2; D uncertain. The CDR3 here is CSADPWAGYTF. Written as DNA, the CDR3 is TGCAGTGCGGACCCTTGGGCTGGCTACACCTTC.